These 14 T cell receptor beta chains were sequenced from one sample in a study of blood T cell repertoires in COVID-19. The protocol was immunoSEQ multiplex PCR, while the TCRdb copy is restricted to in-frame clones and leaves out a portion. The table has some 100,000 clones, more than 75% seen once. Sample: peripheral blood. The source of these receptors is a woman at least 80 years old with active COVID-19.

The chain uses TRBV5-1 and TRBJ2-3; 7 bases are shared with TRBD1. V lost 2 bases, J lost 2 bases, and 8 bases stayed unmatched. This CDR3 comprises 16 residues. Germline CDR1 is SGHRS and CDR2 is YFSETQ. The CDR3 DNA reads TGCGCCAGCAGCTTCTCCTCCGGGACAGTCACAGATACGCAGTATTTT. Translated: CASSFSSGTVTDTQYF.

This chain joins TRBV6-6 and TRBJ2-1, with TRBD2 matching over 7 bases. With V trimmed by 6 bases and J by 3 bases, 11 bases remained unmatched. The CDR3 loop spans 16 amino acids. Germline assignment: CDR1 MNHNY and CDR2 SVGAGI (reference sequence). The DNA of the CDR3 is TGTGCCAGCAGCCCCCTGGGGGGGAGTGTCTACAATGAGCAGTTCTTC. It yields the protein CASSPLGGSVYNEQFF.

The chain recombines TRBV23-1 with TRBJ2-7; 10 bases are a match to TRBD2. TRBV23-1 is an ORF for which the function is uncertain. Trimming cost V 4 bases and J 5 bases; bases outside gene matches: 8. This CDR3 has 15 amino acids. For the CDR3, the DNA is TGCGCCAGCAGTCCGAGATCCGGGACTAGCGACGAGCAGTACTTC. Its translation is CASSPRSGTSDEQYF.

This chain connects TRBV6-5 to TRBJ1-1; possible D gene TRBD1, 5 bases. Germline V gene lookup returns CDR1 MNHEY and CDR2 SVGAGI. The CDR3 is made up of 11 amino acids. V dropped 10 bases and J dropped 9 bases, with 15 bases sitting between them. CDR3 in amino acids: CATGGGLQAFF. In DNA form, the CDR3 reads TGTGCCACGGGCGGGGGACTACAAGCTTTCTTT.

The rearrangement uses TRBV27 and TRBJ2-1; TRBD2 aligns across 11 bases. Germline V CDR1 and CDR2: MNHEY, SMNVEV (reference sequence). Losses at the gene ends were 6 bases for V and 4 bases for J; bases not matched to a gene: 8. This CDR3 is 16 amino acids long. CDR3 sequence reads: CASRPLPSGRYNEQFF. The CDR3 DNA sequence: TGTGCCAGCAGGCCCCTTCCTAGCGGGAGGTACAATGAGCAGTTCTTC.

The chain joins TRBV7-9 to TRBJ2-2; D is undetermined. Deletions cut 5 bases from V and 2 bases from J, with 12 bases between. The CDR3 covers 15 residues. The germline V gene has CDR1 SEHNR and CDR2 FQNEAQ (reference sequence). The DNA for the CDR3 is TGTGCCAGCAGCCGAGGAGAACTCAACACCGGGGAGCTGTTTTTT. Residues: CASSRGELNTGELFF.

A single count supports this clone. The chain couples TRBV5-1 to TRBJ1-3, with 7 bases lining up with TRBD1. V dropped 0 bases and J dropped 0; count of bases not matched to a gene: 3. This CDR3 is 16 amino acids long. Per the germline V gene, CDR1 is SGHRS and CDR2 is YFSETQ. The DNA of the CDR3 is TGCGCCAGCAGCTTGGCGGGACAGAACTCTGGAAACACCATATATTTT. It is translated as CASSLAGQNSGNTIYF.

CDR3 region: CASRRRGTYDSPLHF. DNA for the CDR3: TGTGCCAGCAGGCGTAGAGGGACATATGATTCACCCCTCCACTTT. The chain has TRBV7-2 and TRBJ1-6, with D possibly being TRBD1 (6 bases). Per the germline V gene, CDR1 is SGHTA and CDR2 is FQGNSA. Trimming stripped 6 bases from V and 8 bases from J, with 17 bases between. There are 15 residues in the CDR3.

DNA of the CDR3: TGCGCCAGCAGCCAAGAAGAGCGGGGAATCTACGAGCAGTACTTC. Translating it yields CASSQEERGIYEQYF. The chain joins TRBV4-1 to TRBJ2-7; 7 nucleotides line up with TRBD2. This CDR3 contains 15 residues. Germline-derived CDR1 and CDR2 are MGHRA and YSYEKL. Germline trimming cut 0 bases from V and 3 bases from J; bases unmatched to any gene: 5.

V gene TRBV10-3 combines with J gene TRBJ1-2; D is unresolved. Germline V CDR1 and CDR2: ENHRY, SYGVKD. Trimming shortened V by 6 bases and J by 5 bases, and 16 bases separated the two germline ends. The CDR3 is 14 residues long. CDR3 nucleotide sequence: TGTGCCATCAGAGGGTCACTCAGCGGTTATGGCTACACCTTC. Its translation is CAIRGSLSGYGYTF.

This chain connects TRBV4-2 to TRBJ2-6, with D perhaps matching TRBD2 (6 bases). This CDR3 comprises 16 residues. From germline, CDR1 is LGHNA and CDR2 YNFKEQ. With 7 bases removed from V and 2 bases from J, the gap between germline ends came to 15 bases. CDR3 region: CASTLGGGPGANVLTF. In nucleotides, the CDR3 is TGTGCCAGCACTCTGGGGGGTGGGCCTGGGGCCAACGTCCTGACTTTC.

The rearrangement uses TRBV7-9 and TRBJ2-3; 10 nucleotides agree with TRBD1. Germline V gives CDR1 SEHNR, CDR2 FQNEAQ (reference sequence). This CDR3 comprises 17 residues. V dropped 5 bases and J dropped 6; count of bases not matched to a gene: 14. The CDR3, as DNA: TGTGCCAGCAGCCAAAGGGACAGGGGCCGTTCACAGGATACGCAGTATTTT. It encodes CASSQRDRGRSQDTQYF.

The chain joins TRBV5-1 to TRBJ2-3; D not certain. With 0 bases removed from V and 1 base from J, the gap between germline ends came to 6 bases. The CDR3 is made up of 14 amino acids. Per germline, CDR1 SGHRS and CDR2 YFSETQ. In DNA form, the CDR3 reads TGCGCCAGCAGCTTGGGAGCGCGCACAGATACGCAGTATTTT. It yields the protein CASSLGARTDTQYF. Full variable domain (remainder filled in from reference TRBV5-1 and TRBJ2-3): KAGVTQTPRYLIKTRGQQVTLSCSPISGHRSVSWYQQTPGQGLQFLFEYFSETQRNKGNFPGRFSGRQFSNSRSEMNVSTLELGDSALYLCASSLGARTDTQYFGPGTRLTVL.

The rearrangement joins TRBV6-5 to TRBJ2-3, with D possibly TRBD2 on 5 matching bases. The germline V gene has CDR1 MNHEY and CDR2 SVGAGI. V lost 3 bases, J lost 4 bases, and 8 bases lay in between. The CDR3 is 13 amino acids. The CDR3 coding sequence is TGTGCCAGCAGTTATCTGGAGGCAGATACGCAGTATTTT. This codes for CASSYLEADTQYF.